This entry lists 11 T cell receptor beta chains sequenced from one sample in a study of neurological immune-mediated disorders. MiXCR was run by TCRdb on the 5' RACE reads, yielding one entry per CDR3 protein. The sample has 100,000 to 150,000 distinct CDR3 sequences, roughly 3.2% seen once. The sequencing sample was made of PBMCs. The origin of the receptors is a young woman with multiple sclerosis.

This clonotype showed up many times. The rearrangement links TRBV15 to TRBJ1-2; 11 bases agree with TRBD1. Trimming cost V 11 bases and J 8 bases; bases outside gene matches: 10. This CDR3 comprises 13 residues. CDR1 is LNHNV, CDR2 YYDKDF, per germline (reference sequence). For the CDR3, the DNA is TGTGCCGGTTCGACCGGGACAGGGGGAGGCTACACCTTC. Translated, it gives CAGSTGTGGGYTF.

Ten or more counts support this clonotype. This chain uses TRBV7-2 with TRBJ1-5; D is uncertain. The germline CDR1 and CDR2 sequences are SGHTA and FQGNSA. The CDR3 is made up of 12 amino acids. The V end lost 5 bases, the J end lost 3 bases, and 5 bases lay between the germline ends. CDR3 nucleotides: TGTGCCAGCAGCCTATACAATCAGCCCCAGCATTTT. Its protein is CASSLYNQPQHF.

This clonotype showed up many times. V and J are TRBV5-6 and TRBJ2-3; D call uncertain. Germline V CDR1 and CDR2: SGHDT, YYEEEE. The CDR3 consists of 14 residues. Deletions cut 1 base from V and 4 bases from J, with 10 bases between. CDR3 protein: CASSLNSWPDTQYF. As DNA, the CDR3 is TGTGCCAGCAGCTTGAACAGCTGGCCAGATACGCAGTATTTT.

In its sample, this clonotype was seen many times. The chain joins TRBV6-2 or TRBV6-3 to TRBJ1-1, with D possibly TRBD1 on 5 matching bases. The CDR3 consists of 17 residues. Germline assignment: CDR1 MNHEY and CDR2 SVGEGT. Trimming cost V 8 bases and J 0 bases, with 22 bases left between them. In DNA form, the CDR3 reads TGTGCCAGCGAAGGGATGGTAAGGGGCCTCATGAACACTGAAGCTTTCTTT. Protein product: CASEGMVRGLMNTEAFF.

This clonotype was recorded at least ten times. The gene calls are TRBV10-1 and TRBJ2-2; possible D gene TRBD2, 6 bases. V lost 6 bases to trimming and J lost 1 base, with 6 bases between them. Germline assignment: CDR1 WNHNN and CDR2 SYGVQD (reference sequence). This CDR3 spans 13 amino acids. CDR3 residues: CASREGNTGELFF. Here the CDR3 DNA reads TGCGCCAGCAGGGAGGGGAACACCGGGGAGCTGTTTTTT.

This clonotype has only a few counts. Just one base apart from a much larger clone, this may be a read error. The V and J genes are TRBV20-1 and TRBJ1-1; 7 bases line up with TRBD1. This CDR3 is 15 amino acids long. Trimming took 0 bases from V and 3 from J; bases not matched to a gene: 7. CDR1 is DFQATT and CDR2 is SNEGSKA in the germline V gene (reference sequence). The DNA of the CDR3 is TGCAGTGCTAGAGACCCAACAGGGGAGGACACTGAAGCTTTCTTT. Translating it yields CSARDPTGEDTEAFF.

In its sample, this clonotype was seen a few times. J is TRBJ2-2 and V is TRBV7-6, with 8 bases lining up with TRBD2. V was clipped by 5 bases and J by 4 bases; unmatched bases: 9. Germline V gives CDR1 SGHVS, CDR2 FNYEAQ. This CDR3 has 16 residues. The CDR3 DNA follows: TGTGCCAGCAGCCATGGGACTAGGCGAACCACCGGGGAGCTGTTTTTT. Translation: CASSHGTRRTTGELFF.

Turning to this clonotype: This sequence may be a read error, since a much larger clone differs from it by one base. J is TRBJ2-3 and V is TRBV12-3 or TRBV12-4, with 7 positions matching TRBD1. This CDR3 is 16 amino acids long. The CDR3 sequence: CASSPPRALGTDKQYF. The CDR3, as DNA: TGTGCCAGCAGCCCCCCCAGGGCCTTAGGGACAGATAAGCAGTATTTT.

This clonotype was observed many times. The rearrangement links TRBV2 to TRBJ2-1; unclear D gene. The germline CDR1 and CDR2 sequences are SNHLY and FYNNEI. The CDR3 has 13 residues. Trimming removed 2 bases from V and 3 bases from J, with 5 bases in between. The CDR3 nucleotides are TGTGCCAGCAGTGAAACGTACTACAATGAGCAGTTCTTC. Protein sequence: CASSETYYNEQFF. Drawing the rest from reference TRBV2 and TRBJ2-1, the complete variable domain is EPEVTQTPSHQVTQMGQEVILRCVPISNHLYFYWYRQILGQKVEFLVSFYNNEISEKSEIFDDQFSVERPDGSNFTLKIRSTKLEDSAMYFCASSETYYNEQFFGPGTRLTVL.

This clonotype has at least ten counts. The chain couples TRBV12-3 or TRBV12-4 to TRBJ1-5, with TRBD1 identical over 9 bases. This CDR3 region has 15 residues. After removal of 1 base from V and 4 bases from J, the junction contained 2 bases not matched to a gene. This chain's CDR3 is CASSLGGTGNQPQHF. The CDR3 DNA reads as TGTGCCAGCAGTTTAGGGGGGACAGGGAATCAGCCCCAGCATTTT.

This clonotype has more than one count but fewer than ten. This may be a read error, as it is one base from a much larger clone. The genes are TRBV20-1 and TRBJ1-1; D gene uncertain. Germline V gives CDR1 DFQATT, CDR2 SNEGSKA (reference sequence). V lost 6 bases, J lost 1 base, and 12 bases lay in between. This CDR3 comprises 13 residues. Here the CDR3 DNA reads TGCAGTGCCCACGGCCACGGGAACACTGAAGCTTTCTTT. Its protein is CSAHGHGNTEAFF.